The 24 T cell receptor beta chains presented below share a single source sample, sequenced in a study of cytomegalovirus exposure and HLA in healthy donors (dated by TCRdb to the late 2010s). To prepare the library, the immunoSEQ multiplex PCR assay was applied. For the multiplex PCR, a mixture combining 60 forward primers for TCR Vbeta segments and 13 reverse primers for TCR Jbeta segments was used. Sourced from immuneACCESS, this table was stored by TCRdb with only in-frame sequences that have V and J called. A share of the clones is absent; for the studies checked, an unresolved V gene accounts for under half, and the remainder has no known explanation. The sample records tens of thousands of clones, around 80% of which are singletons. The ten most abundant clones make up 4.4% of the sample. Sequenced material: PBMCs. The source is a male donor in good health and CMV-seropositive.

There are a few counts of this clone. As DNA, the CDR3 is TGTGCCAGCAGTGACCCAGGGTTTGGGGCCAACGTCCTGACTTTC. It codes for CASSDPGFGANVLTF. The genes are TRBV6-4 and TRBJ2-6; the D gene is possibly TRBD1 (5 bases). Germline V gene sequence: CDR1 MRHNA, CDR2 SNTAGT. The CDR3 loop spans 15 amino acids. V lost 2 bases and J lost 3, with 8 bases in between.

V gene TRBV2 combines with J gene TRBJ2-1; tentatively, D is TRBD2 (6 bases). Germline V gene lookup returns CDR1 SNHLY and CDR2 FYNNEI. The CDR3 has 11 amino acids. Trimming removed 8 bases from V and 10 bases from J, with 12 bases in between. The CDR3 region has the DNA TGTGCCAGCGGGGGGAGGAACGAGCAGTTCTTC. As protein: CASGGRNEQFF. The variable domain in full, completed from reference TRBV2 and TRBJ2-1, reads EPEVTQTPSHQVTQMGQEVILRCVPISNHLYFYWYRQILGQKVEFLVSFYNNEISEKSEIFDDQFSVERPDGSNFTLKIRSTKLEDSAMYFCASGGRNEQFFGPGTRLTVL.

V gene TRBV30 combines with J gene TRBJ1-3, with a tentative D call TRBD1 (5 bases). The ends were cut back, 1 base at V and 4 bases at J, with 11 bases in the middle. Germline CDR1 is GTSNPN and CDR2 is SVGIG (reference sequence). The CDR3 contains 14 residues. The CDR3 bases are TGTGCCTGGAGTGCGATGACAGCGGGAAACACCATATATTTT. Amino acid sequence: CAWSAMTAGNTIYF.

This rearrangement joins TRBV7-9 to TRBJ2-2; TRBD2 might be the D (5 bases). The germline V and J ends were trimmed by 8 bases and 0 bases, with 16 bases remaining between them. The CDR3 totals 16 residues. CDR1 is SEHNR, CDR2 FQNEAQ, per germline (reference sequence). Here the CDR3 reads CASDVAGLANTGELFF. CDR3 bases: TGTGCCAGCGACGTGGCCGGACTCGCGAACACCGGGGAGCTGTTTTTT.

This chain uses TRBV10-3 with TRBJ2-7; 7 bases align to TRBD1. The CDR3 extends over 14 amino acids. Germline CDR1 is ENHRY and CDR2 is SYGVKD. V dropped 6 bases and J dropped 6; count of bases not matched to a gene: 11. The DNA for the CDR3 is TGTGCCATCAGGGGGACCGGGACAGTCTTCGAGCAGTACTTC. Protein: CAIRGTGTVFEQYF.

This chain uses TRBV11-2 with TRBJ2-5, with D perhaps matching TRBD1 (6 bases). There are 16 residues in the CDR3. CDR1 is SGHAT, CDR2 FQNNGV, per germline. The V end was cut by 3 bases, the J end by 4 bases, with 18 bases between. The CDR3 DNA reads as TGTGCCAGCAGCTTGGACAGAGCCCAATCAGGAGAGACCCAGTACTTC. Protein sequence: CASSLDRAQSGETQYF.

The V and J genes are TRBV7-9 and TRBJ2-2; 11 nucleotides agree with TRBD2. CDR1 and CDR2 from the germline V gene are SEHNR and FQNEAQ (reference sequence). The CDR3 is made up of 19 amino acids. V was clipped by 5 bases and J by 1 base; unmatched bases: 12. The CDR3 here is CASSREKPGLAGNTGELFF. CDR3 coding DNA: TGTGCCAGCAGCAGAGAGAAGCCCGGACTAGCGGGGAACACCGGGGAGCTGTTTTTT.

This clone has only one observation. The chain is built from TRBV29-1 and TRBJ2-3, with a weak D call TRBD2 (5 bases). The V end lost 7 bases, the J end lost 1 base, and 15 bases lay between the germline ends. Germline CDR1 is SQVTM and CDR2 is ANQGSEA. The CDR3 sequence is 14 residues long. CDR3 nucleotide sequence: TGCAGCGCACACAATTTCGGGGGCACAGATACGCAGTATTTT. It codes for CSAHNFGGTDTQYF.

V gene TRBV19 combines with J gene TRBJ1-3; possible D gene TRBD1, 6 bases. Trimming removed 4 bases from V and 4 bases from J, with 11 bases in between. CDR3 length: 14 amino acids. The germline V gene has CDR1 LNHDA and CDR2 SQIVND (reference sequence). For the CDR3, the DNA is TGTGCCAGTAGTACAGGGGCGATCGGAAACACCATATATTTT. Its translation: CASSTGAIGNTIYF.

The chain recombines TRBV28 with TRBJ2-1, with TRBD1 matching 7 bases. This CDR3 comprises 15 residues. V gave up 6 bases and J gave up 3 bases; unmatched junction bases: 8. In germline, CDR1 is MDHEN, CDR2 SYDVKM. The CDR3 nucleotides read TGTGCCAGCAGGGGGACAGAACTCCACTACAATGAGCAGTTCTTC. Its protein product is CASRGTELHYNEQFF.

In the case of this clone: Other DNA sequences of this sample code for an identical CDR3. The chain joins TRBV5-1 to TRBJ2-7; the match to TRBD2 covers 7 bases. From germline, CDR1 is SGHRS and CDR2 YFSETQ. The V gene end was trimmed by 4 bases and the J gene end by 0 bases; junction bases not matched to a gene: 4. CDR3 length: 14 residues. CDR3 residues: CASSPGGSSYEQYF. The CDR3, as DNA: TGCGCCAGCAGCCCGGGCGGGAGCTCCTACGAGCAGTACTTC.

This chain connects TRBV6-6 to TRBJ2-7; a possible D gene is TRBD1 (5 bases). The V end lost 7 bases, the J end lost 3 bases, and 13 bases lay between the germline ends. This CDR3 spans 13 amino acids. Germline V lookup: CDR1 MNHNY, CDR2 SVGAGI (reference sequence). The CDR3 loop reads CASKLTEYYEQYF. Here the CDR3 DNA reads TGTGCCAGCAAACTGACAGAATACTACGAGCAGTACTTC.

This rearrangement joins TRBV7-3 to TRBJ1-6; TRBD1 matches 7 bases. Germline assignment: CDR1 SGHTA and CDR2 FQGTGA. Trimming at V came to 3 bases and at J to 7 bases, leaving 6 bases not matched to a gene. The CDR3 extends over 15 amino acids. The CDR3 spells CASSLTGTENSPLHF. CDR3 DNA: TGTGCCAGCAGCTTGACAGGGACGGAAAATTCACCCCTCCACTTT.

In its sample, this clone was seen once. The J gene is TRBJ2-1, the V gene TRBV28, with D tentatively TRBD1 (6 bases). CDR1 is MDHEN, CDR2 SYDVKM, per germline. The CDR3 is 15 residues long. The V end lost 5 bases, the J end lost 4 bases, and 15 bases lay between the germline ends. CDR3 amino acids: CASSNRVSEYNEQFF. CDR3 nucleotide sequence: TGTGCCAGCAGTAACAGGGTCTCGGAATACAATGAGCAGTTCTTC.

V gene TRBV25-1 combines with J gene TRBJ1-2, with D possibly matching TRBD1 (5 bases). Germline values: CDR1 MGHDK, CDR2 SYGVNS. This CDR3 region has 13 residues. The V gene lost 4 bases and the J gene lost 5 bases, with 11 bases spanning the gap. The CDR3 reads CASSVGLTYGYTF. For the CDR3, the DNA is TGTGCCAGCAGTGTGGGACTTACGTATGGCTACACCTTC.

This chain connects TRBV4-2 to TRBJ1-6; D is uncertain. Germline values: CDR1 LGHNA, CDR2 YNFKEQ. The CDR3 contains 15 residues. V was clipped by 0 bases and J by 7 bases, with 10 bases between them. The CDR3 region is CASSQETGANSPLHF. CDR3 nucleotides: TGTGCCAGCAGCCAAGAAACCGGTGCGAATTCACCCCTCCACTTT.

The CDR3: CASSSGGLAGGKNIQYF. CDR3 DNA sequence: TGCGCCAGCAGCAGCGGGGGACTAGCGGGGGGGAAAAACATTCAGTACTTC. The V call is TRBV5-1, the J call TRBJ2-4; 16 positions match TRBD2. This CDR3 comprises 17 residues. CDR1 and CDR2 from the germline V gene are SGHRS and YFSETQ. The ends lost 4 bases at V and 4 bases at J; junction bases unmatched: 5.

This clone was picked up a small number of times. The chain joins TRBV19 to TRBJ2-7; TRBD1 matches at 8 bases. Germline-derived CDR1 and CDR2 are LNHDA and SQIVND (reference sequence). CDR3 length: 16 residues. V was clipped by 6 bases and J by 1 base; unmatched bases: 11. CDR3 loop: CASSTGTGAWSYEQYF. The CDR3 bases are TGTGCCAGTAGCACCGGGACAGGTGCGTGGTCCTACGAGCAGTACTTC. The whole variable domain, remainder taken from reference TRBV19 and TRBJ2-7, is DGGITQSPKYLFRKEGQNVTLSCEQNLNHDAMYWYRQDPGQGLRLIYYSQIVNDFQKGDIAEGYSVSREKKESFPLTVTSAQKNPTAFYLCASSTGTGAWSYEQYFGPGTRLTVT.

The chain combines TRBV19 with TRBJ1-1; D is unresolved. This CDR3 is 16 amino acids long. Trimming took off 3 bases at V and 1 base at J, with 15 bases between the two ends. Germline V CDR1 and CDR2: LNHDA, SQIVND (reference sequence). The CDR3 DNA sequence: TGTGCCAGTAGTATCCGACGAGCGGCCTCGAACACTGAAGCTTTCTTT. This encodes CASSIRRAASNTEAFF. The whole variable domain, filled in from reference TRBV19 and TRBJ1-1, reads DGGITQSPKYLFRKEGQNVTLSCEQNLNHDAMYWYRQDPGQGLRLIYYSQIVNDFQKGDIAEGYSVSREKKESFPLTVTSAQKNPTAFYLCASSIRRAASNTEAFFGQGTRLTVV.

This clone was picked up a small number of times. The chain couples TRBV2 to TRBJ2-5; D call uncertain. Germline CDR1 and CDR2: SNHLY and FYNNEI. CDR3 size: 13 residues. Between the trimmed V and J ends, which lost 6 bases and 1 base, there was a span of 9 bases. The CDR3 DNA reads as TGTGCCAGCAGGAGACTGCCCCAAGAGACCCAGTACTTC. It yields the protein CASRRLPQETQYF.

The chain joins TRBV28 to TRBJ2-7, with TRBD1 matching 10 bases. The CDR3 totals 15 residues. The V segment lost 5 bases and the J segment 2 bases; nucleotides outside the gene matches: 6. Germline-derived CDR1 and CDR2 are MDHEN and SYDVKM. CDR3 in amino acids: CASSPAGTGAYEQYF. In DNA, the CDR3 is TGTGCCAGCAGTCCCGCCGGGACAGGGGCCTACGAGCAGTACTTC.

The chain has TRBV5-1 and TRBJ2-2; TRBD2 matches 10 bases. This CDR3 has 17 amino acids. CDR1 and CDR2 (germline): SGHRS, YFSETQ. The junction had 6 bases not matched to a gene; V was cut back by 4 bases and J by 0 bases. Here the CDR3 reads CASSELSGGANTGELFF. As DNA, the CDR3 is TGCGCCAGCAGCGAATTGAGCGGGGGGGCGAACACCGGGGAGCTGTTTTTT.

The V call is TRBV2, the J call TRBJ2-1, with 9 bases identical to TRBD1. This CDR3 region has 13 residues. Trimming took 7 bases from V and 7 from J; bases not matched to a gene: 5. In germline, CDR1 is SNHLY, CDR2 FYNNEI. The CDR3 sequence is CASNGDRVNEQFF. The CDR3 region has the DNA TGTGCCAGCAACGGGGACAGGGTGAATGAGCAGTTCTTC.

The CDR3 coding sequence is TGCGCCAGCAGCATAGGGACAGATCAGAATCAGCCCCAGCATTTT. Encoded protein: CASSIGTDQNQPQHF. This sequence joins TRBV5-1 and TRBJ1-5; 7 positions agree with TRBD1. The CDR3 is 15 amino acids. The J segment lost 4 bases and the V segment lost 4 bases, leaving 8 bases of the junction unmatched. Germline V gene lookup returns CDR1 SGHRS and CDR2 YFSETQ.